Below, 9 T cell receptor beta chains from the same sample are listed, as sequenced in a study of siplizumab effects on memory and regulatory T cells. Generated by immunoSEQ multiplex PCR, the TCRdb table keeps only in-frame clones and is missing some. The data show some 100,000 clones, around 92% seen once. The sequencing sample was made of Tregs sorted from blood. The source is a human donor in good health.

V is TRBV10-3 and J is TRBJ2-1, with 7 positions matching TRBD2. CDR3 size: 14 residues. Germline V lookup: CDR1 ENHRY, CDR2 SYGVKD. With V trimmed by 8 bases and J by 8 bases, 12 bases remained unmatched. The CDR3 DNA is TGTGCCATCGCCCTCGGGAGGCCGCAAGATGAGCAGTTCTTC. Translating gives CAIALGRPQDEQFF.

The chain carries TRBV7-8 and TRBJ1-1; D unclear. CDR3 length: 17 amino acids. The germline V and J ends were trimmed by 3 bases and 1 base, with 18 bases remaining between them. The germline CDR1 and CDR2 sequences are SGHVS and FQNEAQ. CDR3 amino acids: CASSFGRQAASNTEAFF. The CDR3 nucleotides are TGTGCCAGCAGCTTTGGTAGGCAGGCAGCGTCGAACACTGAAGCTTTCTTT.

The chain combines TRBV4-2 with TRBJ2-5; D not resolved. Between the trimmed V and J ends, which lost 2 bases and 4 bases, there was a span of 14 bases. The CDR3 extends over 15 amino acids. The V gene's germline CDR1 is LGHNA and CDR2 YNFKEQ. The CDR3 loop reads CASSQTSRARETQYF. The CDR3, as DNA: TGTGCCAGCAGCCAAACGTCCCGGGCGCGAGAGACCCAGTACTTC.

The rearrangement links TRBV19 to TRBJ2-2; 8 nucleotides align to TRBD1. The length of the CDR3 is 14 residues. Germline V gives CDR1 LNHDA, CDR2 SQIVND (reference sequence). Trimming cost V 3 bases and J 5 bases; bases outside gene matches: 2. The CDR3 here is CASSIWTGTGELFF. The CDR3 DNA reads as TGTGCCAGTAGTATTTGGACAGGGACCGGGGAGCTGTTTTTT.

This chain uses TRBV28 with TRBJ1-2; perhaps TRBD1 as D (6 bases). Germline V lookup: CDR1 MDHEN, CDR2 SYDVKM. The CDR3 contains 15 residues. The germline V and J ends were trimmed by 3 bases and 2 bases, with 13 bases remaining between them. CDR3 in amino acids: CASSFILDRNYGYTF. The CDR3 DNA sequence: TGTGCCAGCAGTTTTATACTGGACAGAAACTATGGCTACACCTTC.

CDR3 sequence reads: CASSEAAPGATGELFF. The CDR3 nucleotides read TGTGCCAGCAGTGAAGCCGCTCCTGGGGCCACCGGGGAGCTGTTTTTT. V usage is TRBV6-1 and J usage is TRBJ2-2, with a tentative D call TRBD1 (5 bases). The CDR3 is 16 residues long. V lost 0 bases and J lost 4, with 12 bases in between. Germline lookup yields CDR1 MNHNS and CDR2 SASEGT.

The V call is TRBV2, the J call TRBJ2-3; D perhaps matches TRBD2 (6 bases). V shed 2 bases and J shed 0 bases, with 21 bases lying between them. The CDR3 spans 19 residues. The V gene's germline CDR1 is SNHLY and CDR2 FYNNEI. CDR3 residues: CASSEIERGLATSTDTQYF. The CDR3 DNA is TGTGCCAGCAGTGAAATAGAGCGCGGGCTAGCGACTAGCACAGATACGCAGTATTTT.

The CDR3 DNA is TGTGCCAGCAGCTTGGGAACAGGGGGCGCGCCCTACAATGAGCAGTTCTTC. Translated, it gives CASSLGTGGAPYNEQFF. V usage is TRBV5-4 and J usage is TRBJ2-1, with 9 positions matching TRBD1. Germline CDR1 and CDR2: SGHNT and YYREEE (reference sequence). V was clipped by 0 bases and J by 2 bases; unmatched bases: 6. The CDR3 length is 17 residues.

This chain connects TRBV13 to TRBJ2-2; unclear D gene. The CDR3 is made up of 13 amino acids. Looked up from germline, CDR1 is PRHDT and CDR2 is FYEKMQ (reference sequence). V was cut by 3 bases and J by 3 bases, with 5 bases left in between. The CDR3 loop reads CASSFVDTGELFF. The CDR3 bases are TGTGCCAGCAGCTTTGTTGACACCGGGGAGCTGTTTTTT.